The rows below give T cell receptor beta chains drawn from one sample of a study of blood T cells in healthy people across ages. A single record per CDR3 protein comes from TCRdb applying MiXCR to the 5' RACE reads. The sample yields 910,000 or so distinct CDR3 sequences, just over 50% seen once. Source material: blood. The receptors derive from a woman between 55 and 75 years old in good health. The conserved cysteine and the conserved F or W are not part of the CDR3 here. The order of the fields is J gene, V gene, CDR3 protein.

J gene: TRBJ2-5; V gene: TRBV28; CDR3 protein: ASSTGLRGRETQY
J gene: TRBJ2-7; V gene: TRBV4-2; CDR3 protein: ASSQGSAGKEYEQY
J gene: TRBJ1-2; V gene: TRBV6-7; CDR3 protein: ASSDKGNNYGYT
J gene: TRBJ2-7; V gene: TRBV20-1; CDR3 protein: SARLSTGRSYEQY
J gene: TRBJ2-3; V gene: TRBV4-2; CDR3 protein: ASSQMGTSGSSGTDTQY
J gene: TRBJ2-7; V gene: TRBV10-3; CDR3 protein: AISEANSGDEQY
J gene: TRBJ2-3; V gene: TRBV9; CDR3 protein: ASSPVGLDTQY
J gene: TRBJ2-3; V gene: TRBV20-1; CDR3 protein: SARAPQERTDTQY
J gene: TRBJ2-4; V gene: TRBV4-2; CDR3 protein: ASSQDTRVAKNIQY
J gene: TRBJ2-7; V gene: TRBV28; CDR3 protein: ASSPSGSLYEQY
J gene: TRBJ2-7; V gene: TRBV20-1; CDR3 protein: SARVGGLDAYEQY
J gene: TRBJ2-3; V gene: TRBV5-1; CDR3 protein: ASRYDASTDTQY
J gene: TRBJ2-5; V gene: TRBV24-1; CDR3 protein: ATSDMTSGMGETQY
J gene: TRBJ2-3; V gene: TRBV25-1; CDR3 protein: ASSEYMGGRFATQY
J gene: TRBJ2-7; V gene: TRBV6-5; CDR3 protein: ASSYNSWTEYEQY
J gene: TRBJ2-5; V gene: TRBV18; CDR3 protein: ASSEHVGEEETQY
J gene: TRBJ2-5; V gene: TRBV6-2/TRBV6-3; CDR3 protein: ASRPTRVQETQY
J gene: TRBJ2-3; V gene: TRBV7-3; CDR3 protein: ASSTGTPNADTQY
J gene: TRBJ1-1; V gene: TRBV9; CDR3 protein: ASSASARQDQAQLNTEAF
J gene: TRBJ1-2; V gene: TRBV10-3; CDR3 protein: AIKTGDGGYT
J gene: TRBJ2-1; V gene: TRBV13; CDR3 protein: ASSLSYRRNYEQF
J gene: TRBJ2-3; V gene: TRBV2; CDR3 protein: ASSDRSSGRVTDTQY
J gene: TRBJ2-5; V gene: TRBV2; CDR3 protein: ASSAGVETQY
J gene: TRBJ2-3; V gene: TRBV4-1; CDR3 protein: ASSRSGTSGRDTQY